These T cell receptor beta chains were read from a single sample in a study of siplizumab effects on memory and regulatory T cells. TCRdb's table, derived via immunoSEQ multiplex PCR, lists solely in-frame clones and lacks some. The sample lists 85,000 to 130,000 clones, about 92% occurring once. Sequencing was carried out using Tregs sorted from blood. These receptors were taken from a human donor in good health. CDR3s include the opening cysteine and the closing phenylalanine or tryptophan. D genes are given only for firm matches. Where a row states a size, it is once, few, many or the class of an expanded clone; other rows omit it.

TRBJ2-3 . . TRBV18 TGTGCCAGCTCACCGTCTTATATAATAAGCACAGATACGCAGTATTTT CASSPSYIISTDTQYF
TRBJ2-2 . . TRBV27 TGTGCCAGCCGTCGACTTGGACAGTTGAACACCGGGGAGCTGTTTTTT CASRRLGQLNTGELFF
TRBJ2-1 . . TRBV7-3 TGTGCCAGCAGCTTAGGAGGACCCTACAATGAGCAGTTCTTC CASSLGGPYNEQFF
TRBJ2-7 TRBD1 . TRBV7-2 TGTGCCAGCAGTTGGGACAGGGGGGTTTCCGAGCAGTACTTC CASSWDRGVSEQYF
TRBJ1-5 . . TRBV5-1 TGCGCCAGCCGCAAGGGAACGGATCAGCCCCAGCATTTT CASRKGTDQPQHF
TRBJ1-2 . . TRBV18 TGTGCCAGCTCAAAAACCACGTCGGGCTACACCTTC CASSKTTSGYTF
TRBJ2-5 TRBD2 . TRBV7-9 TGTGCCAGCAGCAGGACTAGCGGGAGGGCCGGAGAGACCCAGTACTTC CASSRTSGRAGETQYF
TRBJ2-5 TRBD2 . TRBV28 TGTGCCAGCAGTTTATGGGGGGAGGGGGAGACCCAGTACTTC CASSLWGEGETQYF
TRBJ2-7 TRBD2 . TRBV6-6 TGTGCCAGCAGTTGGGGACTAGCGGCAATCCCGAGAGAGCAGTACTTC CASSWGLAAIPREQYF
TRBJ2-7 . . TRBV15 TGTGCCACCAGCAGGAAGACAGGTCCGGGCCACGAGCAGTACTTC CATSRKTGPGHEQYF
TRBJ2-6 . . TRBV5-1 TGCGCCAGCAGCACGTACTCCATAAGGGTCGGGGCCAACGTCCTGACTTTC CASSTYSIRVGANVLTF
TRBJ1-1 TRBD1 . TRBV19 TGTGCCAGTAGTACGTCACAGGGGACTGAAGCTTTCTTT CASSTSQGTEAFF
TRBJ2-1 TRBD2 . TRBV5-1 TGCGCCAGCAGCCTACTAGCGGGGGATTTCAATGAGCAGTTCTTC CASSLLAGDFNEQFF
TRBJ1-5 . once TRBV6-1 TGTGCCAGCAGTGAATTCGCGTGGAGTAAGGGGGTAACTCAGCCCCAGCATTTT CASSEFAWSKGVTQPQHF
TRBJ2-7 . . TRBV14 TGTGCCAGCAGCTTCTCCTCCTACGAGCAGTACTTC CASSFSSYEQYF
TRBJ1-1 . . TRBV19 TGTGCCAGTAGTATAGCAGGCATCACTGAAGCTTTCTTT CASSIAGITEAFF
TRBJ2-7 TRBD2 . TRBV6-1 TGTGCCAGCAGTGCATTCCGGGGGGGCGATTTTTCCTACGAGCAGTACTTC CASSAFRGGDFSYEQYF
TRBJ2-7 TRBD2 . TRBV10-3 TGTGCCACCAAGGCACGGGAGGGGTACACGACCTCCTACGAGCAGTACTTC CATKAREGYTTSYEQYF
TRBJ2-7 TRBD2 . TRBV5-1 TGCGCCAGCAGCCTCGGACTAGCGGGTAGCTACGAGCAGTACTTC CASSLGLAGSYEQYF
TRBJ2-7 TRBD1 . TRBV7-8 TGTGCCAGCAGCTTACCCGGACAGGGGCTCCACGAGCAGTACTTC CASSLPGQGLHEQYF
TRBJ2-7 TRBD2 . TRBV9 TGTGCCAGCAGCGTCGGGACTAGCGGGAGAAACGAGCAGTACTTC CASSVGTSGRNEQYF
TRBJ1-2 . . TRBV5-4 TGTGCCAGCAGCTTGGAAGGGGATGGCTACACCTTC CASSLEGDGYTF
TRBJ2-5 . . TRBV10-3 TGTGCCATCAGGGGGGCGACACAAGAGACCCAGTACTTC CAIRGATQETQYF
TRBJ2-3 . . TRBV12-5 TGTGCTAGTGGTTTGGCACATACTAGACCTGACACAGATACGCAGTATTTT CASGLAHTRPDTDTQYF
TRBJ1-1 . . TRBV2 TGTGCCAGCACGTCCTCAGTGAACACTGAAGCTTTCTTT CASTSSVNTEAFF
TRBJ2-7 . . TRBV29-1 TGCAGCGTTGGGGTGGGGCGAAACGAGCAGTACTTC CSVGVGRNEQYF
TRBJ2-7 TRBD1 . TRBV23-1 TGCGCCAGCAGTCAACGCCCGGACAGGATCGCCTACGAGCAGTACTTC CASSQRPDRIAYEQYF
TRBJ2-1 . . TRBV7-7 TGTGCTAGCAGCTTTCTTGGTTCCTCTGAGCAGTTCTTC CASSFLGSSEQFF
TRBJ1-1 . . TRBV4-1 TGCGCCAGCAGCCAGCCCTTGGGGACTGAAGCTTTCTTT CASSQPLGTEAFF
TRBJ1-5 . once TRBV19 TGTGCCAGTAGTATCAGGGCCAGTCAGCCCCAGCATTTT CASSIRASQPQHF
TRBJ2-1 TRBD2 . TRBV4-1 TGCGCCAGCAGCCAAGTTATTCTAGCGGGAGGAGGAAATGAGCAGTTCTTC CASSQVILAGGGNEQFF
TRBJ1-2 . . TRBV9 TGTGCCAGCAGCGTAGGGAGAGGATACAACTATGGCTACACCTTC CASSVGRGYNYGYTF
TRBJ2-2 . . TRBV4-2 TGTGCCAGCAGCCAAGACCTAGGGAGCCTCGGGGAGCTGTTTTTT CASSQDLGSLGELFF
TRBJ2-4 . . TRBV11-3 TGTGCCAGCAGCTTAGGGCGGGGGCGAGCCAAAAACATTCAGTACTTC CASSLGRGRAKNIQYF
TRBJ2-1 . once TRBV5-1 TGCGCCAGCAGCTTAACCAGGGGTGAGCAGTTCTTC CASSLTRGEQFF
TRBJ1-5 . few TRBV18 TGTGCCAGCTCACCGCGGGGGGATCAGCCCCAGCATTTT CASSPRGDQPQHF
TRBJ2-4 . once TRBV5-4 TGTGCCAGCAGCTTGGGGACTTGGGGGGCATCCAAAAACATTCAGTACTTC CASSLGTWGASKNIQYF
TRBJ2-1 . . TRBV6-5 TGTGCCAGCAGACCCGACAGTCACAATGAGCAGTTCTTC CASRPDSHNEQFF
TRBJ1-5 . once TRBV23-1 TGCGCCAGCAGTCAATCGGGGTGGGAGGGCGGCAATCAGCCCCAGCATTTT CASSQSGWEGGNQPQHF
TRBJ1-2 . once TRBV11-2 TGTGCCAGCAGCAAAGAATCGCAGGGCTACACCTTC CASSKESQGYTF
TRBJ1-2 . . TRBV6-1 TGTGCCAGCAGTGCGGGGGGTCTGGGGGTAAGGGGCTACACCTTC CASSAGGLGVRGYTF
TRBJ2-3 . . TRBV7-9 TGTGCCAGCAGCTTAATTAAGAGAACAGATACGCAGTATTTT CASSLIKRTDTQYF
TRBJ2-5 . . TRBV28 TGTGCCAGCAGTTTTAGCGGCCAAGAGACCCAGTACTTC CASSFSGQETQYF
TRBJ2-7 . . TRBV11-2 TGTGCCAGCAGCTTAGAAGTCGGAACCTACGAGCAGTACTTC CASSLEVGTYEQYF
TRBJ2-5 . . TRBV18 TGTGCCAGCTCACCACCGAACACCCAAGAGACCCAGTACTTC CASSPPNTQETQYF
TRBJ2-3 . once TRBV5-1 TGCGCCAGCAGCTTGGAGGGACGGGGAGATACGCAGTATTTT CASSLEGRGDTQYF
TRBJ1-3 . . TRBV28 TGTGCCAGCAGTCCGCCGGGATCTGGAAACACCATATATTTT CASSPPGSGNTIYF
TRBJ1-1 . . TRBV14 TGTGCCAGCAGCCAAGACATGGGTTGGCGGCCTGAAGCTTTCTTT CASSQDMGWRPEAFF
TRBJ1-2 . . TRBV5-6 TGTGCCAGCAGCTTGGCCCCTGGACAGACTGGCTACACCTTC CASSLAPGQTGYTF
TRBJ2-7 TRBD2 . TRBV5-4 TGTGCCAGCAGCCTTAGCGGGAGCTCCTACGAGCAGTACTTC CASSLSGSSYEQYF
TRBJ1-2 . . TRBV29-1 TGCAGCGTTGAGAACAGTAACTATGGCTACACCTTC CSVENSNYGYTF
TRBJ1-3 TRBD1 . TRBV7-6 TGTGCCAGCAGCTTACAGGGGGTACCTGGAAACACCATATATTTT CASSLQGVPGNTIYF
TRBJ2-3 TRBD1 . TRBV7-3 TGTGCCAGCAGTTTACAGGGGGATACGCAGTATTTT CASSLQGDTQYF
TRBJ1-1 . . TRBV6-6 TGTGCCAGCAGACGAGGAGGGGCTGAAGCTTTCTTT CASRRGGAEAFF
TRBJ1-4 TRBD1 . TRBV7-9 TGTGCCAGCAGCAGGGGGCCAGGTGAAAAACTGTTTTTT CASSRGPGEKLFF